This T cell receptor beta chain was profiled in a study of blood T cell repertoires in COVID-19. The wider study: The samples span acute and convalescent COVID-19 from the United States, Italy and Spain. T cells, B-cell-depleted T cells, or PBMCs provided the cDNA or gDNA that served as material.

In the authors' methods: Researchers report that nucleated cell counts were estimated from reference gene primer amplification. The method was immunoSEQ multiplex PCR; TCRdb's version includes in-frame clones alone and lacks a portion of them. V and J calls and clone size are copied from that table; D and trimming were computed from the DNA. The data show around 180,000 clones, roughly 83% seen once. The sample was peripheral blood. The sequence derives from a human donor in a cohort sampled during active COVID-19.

The CDR3 bases are TGTGCCAGCAGCCAAGGGGGGGGGCCGTACGAGCAGTACTTC. It yields the protein CASSQGGGPYEQYF. The chain joins TRBV11-2 to TRBJ2-7; D might be TRBD2 (7 bases). Per the germline V gene, CDR1 is SGHAT and CDR2 is FQNNGV. V was trimmed by 5 bases and J by 4 bases, leaving 15 bases between them. The CDR3 sequence is 14 residues long.